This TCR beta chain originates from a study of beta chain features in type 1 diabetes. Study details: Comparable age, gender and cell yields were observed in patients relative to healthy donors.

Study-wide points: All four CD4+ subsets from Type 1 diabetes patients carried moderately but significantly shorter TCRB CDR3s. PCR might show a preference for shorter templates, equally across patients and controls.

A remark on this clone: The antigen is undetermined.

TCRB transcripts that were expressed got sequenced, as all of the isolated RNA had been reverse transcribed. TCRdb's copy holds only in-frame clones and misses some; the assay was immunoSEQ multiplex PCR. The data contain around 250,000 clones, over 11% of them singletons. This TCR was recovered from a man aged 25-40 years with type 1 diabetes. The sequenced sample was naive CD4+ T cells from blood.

The CDR3 sequence: CASSTYQETEAFF. In DNA, the CDR3 is TGTGCCAGCAGCACGTATCAAGAGACTGAAGCTTTCTTT. The chain joins TRBV5-5 to TRBJ1-1, with D unresolved. Trimming took 4 bases from V and 5 from J, leaving 12 bases between them. Germline V CDR1 and CDR2: SGHKS, YYEKEE (reference sequence). This CDR3 contains 13 residues.